This T cell receptor (beta chain) was sequenced in a study of blood T cell repertoires in COVID-19 (dated by TCRdb to 2020 to 2021). Some background on the complete study: Collaborator samples came from the United States, Italy and Spain and covered acute and convalescent phases of COVID-19. Subjects who had been exposed to COVID-19, were actively infected with it, or had recovered from it provided the deeply sampled blood TCRbeta repertoires that made up the dataset. A de-identified subject ID, COVID-19 status, age in years and sex were almost always included in the sample metadata. Where HLA class I and class II types were available, the types were taken from metadata supplied by the sample provider, not from assay-based typing. The material from the prospective study consisted of cDNA or gDNA derived from T cells, B-cell-depleted T cells, or PBMCs. Samples came from the ongoing ImmuneRACE study (first 160 participants) plus 1,254 subjects from 6 global collaborators. The repertoires were made available in a free public database intended to serve as a resource for research on the immune response to SARS-CoV-2. Study-wide findings and limitations: Clinical and demographic metadata were provided uncurated, with the amount varying by source and participant.

Notes on this clone: The clone's antigen remains unknown. Base-call qualities are not available, and no considerably larger clone is one nucleotide away.

TCRbeta CDR3 regions were amplified from genomic DNA using the immunoSEQ Assay, a bias-controlled multiplex PCR. Under the source paper's analysis protocol: The number of nucleated cells in each sample was estimated by amplification of reference gene primers within the assay. To quantify the absolute abundance of each unique TCRbeta CDR3 rearrangement, sequence reads were collapsed and filtered. For each sample, productive Simpson clonality was calculated as the square root of Simpson's diversity index over productive rearrangements. TCRdb mirrors the immuneACCESS table, restricted to in-frame sequences. Some clones are absent from its copies; in checked studies, under half trace to an unresolved V gene, and the reason for the others is unknown. Clone size and V and J calls were adopted from that table, with D and trimming inferred from the DNA. The sample table records approximately 260,000 clones; 89% of these occur just once. 2.2% of the sample lies in the top ten.

Collaborating institutions collected whole blood in K2EDTA tubes following their own protocols. For TCRbeta analysis, collaborators shipped samples in one of three forms: frozen whole blood, isolated PBMCs, or DNA extracted from either of those sample types. This clonotype originated in a middle-aged man with acute or convalescent COVID-19. Sequenced sample: peripheral blood.

The DNA reads TGTGCCAGCAGCTTAAGGGCCCGGGAGACCCAGTACTTC. It encodes CASSLRARETQYF. The chain is assembled from TRBV7-3 and TRBJ2-5; the D gene assignment is ambiguous. CDR1 and CDR2 are read off the germline V gene as SGHTA and FQGTGA. V was cut back by 1 base and J by 5 bases, leaving a gap of 8 bases between them. Counted from cysteine to phenylalanine, this CDR3 has 13 amino acids. Only the CDR3 region is kept as DNA, spanning 39 bases read in frame from base 1.